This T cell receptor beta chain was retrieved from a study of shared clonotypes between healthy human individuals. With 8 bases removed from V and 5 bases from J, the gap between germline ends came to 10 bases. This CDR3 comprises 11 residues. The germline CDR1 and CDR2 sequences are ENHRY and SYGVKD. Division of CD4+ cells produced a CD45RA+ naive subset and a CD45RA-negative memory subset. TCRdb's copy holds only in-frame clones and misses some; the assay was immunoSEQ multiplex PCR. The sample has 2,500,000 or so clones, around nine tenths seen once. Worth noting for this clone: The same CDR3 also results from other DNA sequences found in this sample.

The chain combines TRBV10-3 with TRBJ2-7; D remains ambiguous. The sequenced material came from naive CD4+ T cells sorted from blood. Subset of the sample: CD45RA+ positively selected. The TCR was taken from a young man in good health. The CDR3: CAISEGNEQYF. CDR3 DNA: TGTGCCATCTCCGAAGGGAACGAGCAGTACTTC.